This T cell receptor beta chain was sequenced in a study of identical twins (dated by TCRdb to the mid-2010s). Describing the broader study: TCR alpha and beta repertoires from monozygotic twins, unrelated adults of various ages and cord blood were deep-sequenced to test whether fetal clonotypes persist. Replicate twin experiments were performed at different times using different library preparation protocols to rule out contamination. Study-wide conclusions, independent of this receptor: Recombination models systematically underestimated out-of-frame TCR alpha sharing in monozygotic twins but agreed with sharing between unrelated individuals. In beta out-of-frame sequences, excess twin sharing was weaker, because having fewer shared sequences lowered the signal-to-noise ratio. Abundant cord blood beta clonotypes carried fewer insertions; young adult naive repertoires showed a weaker similar trend, while memory repertoires showed none. Because the same donors could not be followed over many years, the conclusions relied on cross-sectional statistical analysis. Compared with coincidental sharing between unrelated individuals, out-of-frame TCR alpha sequences shared between twins had an excess of sequences with low generation probability. Zero-insertion analyses could be partly confounded by invariant T cells such as MAIT and iNKT, although diverse VJ usage argued against such confounding for most clonotypes.

The method behind the library was 5' RACE. These reads were obtained on an Illumina HiSeq 2000. Template switching introduced a universal primer binding site; the final cDNA contained a unique molecular identifier, enabling accurate counting of TCR cDNA molecules. Specific primers in the conserved constant-segment region were used to synthesize first-strand cDNA for the TCR alpha and beta chains. To control for contamination, each cDNA library was double barcoded with a SMART-Mk sample barcode plus Illumina barcodes. TruSeq adapter sequences, together with Illumina sample barcodes, were added in two successive PCR steps. Sequencing of the TCR alpha and beta cDNA libraries was done on the Illumina HiSeq platform using custom primers. In the authors' own workflow: MiGEC processed the raw reads to extract unique molecular identifiers, while MiXCR was used to determine the CDR3 positions. Recombination models were inferred per individual with the repgenHMM and IGoR tools using an EM algorithm. Shared clonotype analysis was performed with the tcR package in R, normalizing sharing by the product of cloneset sizes. To study raw recombination free of thymic and clonal selection effects, out-of-frame nonproductive sequences were analyzed. The raw public data were reprocessed by TCRdb itself: fastp quality trimming at Q25, MiXCR clonotype calling, in-frame beta chains only. Rows matching on CDR3 protein sequence are summarized as one entry with the most common DNA and genes. V and J calls and clone size were set by TCRdb, not the authors. The sample includes hundreds of thousands of distinct CDR3 sequences, with 5.5% to 7.5% observed a single time. The top ten clonotypes cover 1.5% to 2% of the sample.

This clonotype was seen at least ten times. This clone's antigen is unknown. No much larger clone is present one base from it, and per-base qualities are unavailable. Only healthy Caucasian donors were included. The researchers also sequenced three unrelated adults who were not twins: a male aged 18 to 29, a male aged 50 to 60, and a female aged 50 to 60. Using Miltenyi CD45RO+ enrichment and human naive T-cell isolation kits, memory (CD45RO+) and naive T cells were isolated from PBMC. The source is a man between 18 and 35 years old in good health. Sequencing was done on a sample of naive T cells sorted from blood. The sample's cell subset or site, from its label and the paper: cells isolated with a human naive T-cell isolation kit.

In nucleotides, the sequence is TGTGCCAGCAGACCCTTCCCGGGGGGGGGAGACTCTGGAAACACCATATATTTT. Protein translation: CASRPFPGGGDSGNTIYF. The V and J genes are TRBV12-3 or TRBV12-4 and TRBJ1-3, with a tentative D gene TRBD1 over 5 matching bases. From its cysteine to its phenylalanine, the CDR3 spans 18 amino acids. This entry keeps only the CDR3 DNA: 54 bases, framed from base 1. V is clipped by 6 bases and J by 0 bases, and the sequence between their germline boundaries is 21 bases long.